This T cell receptor (beta chain) appears in the sequencing data of a study of CD8+CD57+ T cells in acquired aplastic anemia. The germline V and J ends were trimmed by 5 bases and 10 bases, with 6 bases remaining between them. CDR1 SGHTA and CDR2 FQGNSA come from the germline V gene. This CDR3 has 11 amino acids. TCR beta VDJ and CDR3 profiling used genomic DNA as template. TCRdb called the reads again in MiXCR, with one record for every CDR3 protein. Of about 150,000 distinct CDR3 sequences listed, 35% to 50% are singletons. The source is a human donor in good health, serving as a control. The sequenced sample was sorted CD4+, CD8+, or CD8+CD57+ T cells (not recorded which) from PBMCs. The chain uses TRBV7-2 and TRBJ1-6; possible D gene TRBD1, 6 bases. The CDR3 DNA follows: TGTGCCAGCAGCAGGGGGTCACCCCTCCACTTT. This translates into CASSRGSPLHF.